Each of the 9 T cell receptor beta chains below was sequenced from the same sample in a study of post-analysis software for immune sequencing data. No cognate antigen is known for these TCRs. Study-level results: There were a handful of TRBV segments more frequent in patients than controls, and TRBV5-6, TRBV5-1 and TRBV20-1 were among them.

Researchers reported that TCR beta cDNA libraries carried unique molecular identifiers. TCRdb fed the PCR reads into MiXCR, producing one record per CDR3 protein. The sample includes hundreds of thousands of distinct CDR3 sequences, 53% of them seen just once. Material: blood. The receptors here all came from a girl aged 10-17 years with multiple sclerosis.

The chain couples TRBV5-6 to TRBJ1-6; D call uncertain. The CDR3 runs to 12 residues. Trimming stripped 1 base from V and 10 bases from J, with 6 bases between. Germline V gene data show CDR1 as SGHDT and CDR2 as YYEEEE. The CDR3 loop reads CASSLRMSPLHF. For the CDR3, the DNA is TGTGCCAGCAGCTTGAGGATGTCACCCCTCCACTTT.

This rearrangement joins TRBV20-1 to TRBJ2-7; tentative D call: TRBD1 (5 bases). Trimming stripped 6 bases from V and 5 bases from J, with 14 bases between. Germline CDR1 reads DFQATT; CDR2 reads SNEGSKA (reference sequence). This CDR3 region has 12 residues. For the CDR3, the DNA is TGCAGTGCCGGGCCCGACAGCCACGAGCAGTACTTC. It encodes CSAGPDSHEQYF.

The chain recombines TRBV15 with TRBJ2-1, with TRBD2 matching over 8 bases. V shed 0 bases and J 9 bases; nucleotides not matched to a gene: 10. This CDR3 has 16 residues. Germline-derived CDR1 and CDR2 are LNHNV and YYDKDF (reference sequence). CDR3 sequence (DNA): TGTGCCACCAGCAGAGATCTTGTCGGGAGGGCCTTTGAGCAGTTCTTC. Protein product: CATSRDLVGRAFEQFF.

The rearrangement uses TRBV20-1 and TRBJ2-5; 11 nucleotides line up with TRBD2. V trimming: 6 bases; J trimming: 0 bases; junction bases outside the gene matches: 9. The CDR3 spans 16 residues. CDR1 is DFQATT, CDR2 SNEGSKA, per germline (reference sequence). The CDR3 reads CSALITSGRHQETQYF. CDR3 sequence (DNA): TGCAGTGCCCTGATCACTAGCGGGAGACACCAAGAGACCCAGTACTTC.

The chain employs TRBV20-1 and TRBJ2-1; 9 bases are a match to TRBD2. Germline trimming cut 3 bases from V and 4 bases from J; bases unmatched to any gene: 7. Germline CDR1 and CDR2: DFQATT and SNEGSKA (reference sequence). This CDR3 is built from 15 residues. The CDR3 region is CSASRLAGTYNEQFF. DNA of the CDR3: TGCAGTGCTAGTCGCCTAGCGGGGACTTACAATGAGCAGTTCTTC.

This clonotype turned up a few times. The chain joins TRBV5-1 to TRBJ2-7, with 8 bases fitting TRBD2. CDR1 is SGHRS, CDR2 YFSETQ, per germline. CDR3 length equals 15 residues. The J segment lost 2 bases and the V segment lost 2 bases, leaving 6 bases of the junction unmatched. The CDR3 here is CASSFSGMPAYEQYF. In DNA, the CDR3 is TGCGCCAGCAGCTTTAGCGGGATGCCCGCCTACGAGCAGTACTTC.

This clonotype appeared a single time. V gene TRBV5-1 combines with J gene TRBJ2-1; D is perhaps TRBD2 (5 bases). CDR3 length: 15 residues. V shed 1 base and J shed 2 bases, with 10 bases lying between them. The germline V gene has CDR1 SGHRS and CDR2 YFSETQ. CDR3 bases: TGCGCCAGCAGCTTGAAGTCGGGGACCTACAATGAGCAGTTCTTC. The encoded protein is CASSLKSGTYNEQFF.

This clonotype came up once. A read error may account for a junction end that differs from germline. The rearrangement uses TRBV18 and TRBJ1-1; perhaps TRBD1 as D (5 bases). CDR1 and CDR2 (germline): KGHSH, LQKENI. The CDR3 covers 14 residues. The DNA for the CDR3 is TGTGCCAGCTCACCGGGACGACAGAACACTGAAGTTTTCTTT. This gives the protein CASSPGRQNTEVFF.

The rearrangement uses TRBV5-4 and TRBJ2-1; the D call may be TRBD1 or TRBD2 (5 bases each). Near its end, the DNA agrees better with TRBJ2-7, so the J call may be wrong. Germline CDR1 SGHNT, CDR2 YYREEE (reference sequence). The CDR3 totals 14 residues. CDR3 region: CASRGERPYNEQYF. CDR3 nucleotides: TGTGCCAGCAGGGGGGAGAGACCCTACAATGAGCAGTACTTC.